This TCR beta chain appears in the sequencing data of a study of blood T cell repertoires in COVID-19. Background on the study: The origin of the acute and convalescent COVID-19 samples was the United States, Italy and Spain. PBMCs, B-cell-depleted T cells, or T cells were the source of the cDNA or gDNA that made up the material.

This clone came up once. As processed by the authors: Reference gene primers were amplified, and this amplification served to estimate nucleated cell counts. Data came from immunoSEQ multiplex PCR; TCRdb stores just in-frame clones and leaves some out. D and trimming come from the DNA, and the V and J calls and clone size come from that table. The sample contains 40,000 or so clones, about 85% of which appear only once. The ends were cut back, 5 bases at V and 0 bases at J, with 14 bases in the middle. Germline V gene data show CDR1 as SEHNR and CDR2 as FQNEAQ (reference sequence). The CDR3 loop spans 16 amino acids.

Sequencing used peripheral blood. The genes are TRBV7-9 and TRBJ2-1, with D perhaps matching TRBD2 (5 bases). The source is a man aged 60 to 69 with acute or convalescent COVID-19. The CDR3 loop is CASSPLGLNSYNEQFF. CDR3 coding DNA: TGTGCCAGCAGCCCATTAGGACTTAACTCCTACAATGAGCAGTTCTTC.